The TCR beta chain under discussion was sequenced for a study of T cell clones after liver transplantation. Across the study: TCRbeta sequencing after a pre-transplant mixed lymphocyte reaction identified graft-donor-reactive clones, later tracked in post-transplant blood. As an antigen-independent comparator, third-party-reactive TCRbeta sequences came from pre-transplant mixed lymphocyte reactions.

CDR1 and CDR2 (germline): LNHDA, SQIVND (reference sequence). Trimming left V 3 bases short and J 3 bases short, with 12 bases between. There are 15 residues in the CDR3. Profiling relied on immunoSEQ multiplex PCR, and the TCRdb table lists in-frame clones only, not all of them. The table lists about 99,000 clones, more than 75% of them singletons. This sequence originates from a human donor who received a liver transplant. The rearrangement links TRBV19 to TRBJ1-5; D perhaps matches TRBD1 (6 bases). The specimen comprised CD4+ T cells from blood, sampled before liver transplant. CDR3 sequence (DNA): TGTGCCAGTAGTATTCAGGGGCGAAACAATCAGCCCCAGCATTTT. Protein product: CASSIQGRNNQPQHF.